The clone carrying this T cell receptor beta chain appeared a few times. CDR1 and CDR2 (germline): GTSNPN, SVGIG (reference sequence). With 4 bases removed from V and 8 bases from J, the gap between germline ends came to 21 bases. The CDR3 runs to 15 residues. Investigators isolated RNA and reverse transcribed it into cDNA to act as the sequencing template. Assay used: immunoSEQ multiplex PCR; TCRdb lists only in-frame clones, some missing. The sample yields 100,000 to 120,000 clones, around 59% seen once. The data were taken from a study of CD8+ T cells in alopecia areata. The chain links TRBV30 to TRBJ2-1; no firm D call. This clonotype was obtained from a human donor in good health. Source material: CD8+ T cells sorted from blood. CDR3: CAWMAPTSRGDEQFF. The DNA for the CDR3 is TGTGCCTGGATGGCTCCCACCTCCCGAGGCGATGAGCAGTTCTTC. The variable domain in full, with the rest retrieved from reference TRBV30 and TRBJ2-1, is SQTIHQWPATLVQPVGSPLSLECTVEGTSNPNLYWYRQAAGRGLQLLFYSVGIGQISSEVPQNLSASRPQDRQFILSSKKLLLSDSGFYLCAWMAPTSRGDEQFFGPGTRLTVL.